The clone carrying this T cell receptor beta chain came up many times. Its antigen is not identified. These data belong to a study of T-cell reconstitution after alpha-beta-depleted transplantation in children. Study-wide findings and caveats: T-cell counts and diversity at one year following transplant were attributed mainly to newly produced T cells. Day-60 TCRbeta diversity that was high in some patients was derived from surviving recipient T cells and thymic progenitors. Where alpha-beta T cells came from about two months after transplant was reportedly several hundred expanded graft clones.

TCRbeta library construction was performed incorporating unique molecular identifiers. One entry per CDR3 protein results from TCRdb running MiXCR on the PCR reads. The sample has 600,000 to 700,000 distinct CDR3 sequences, about an eighth seen once. Source: PBMCs, taken before TCRalphabeta/CD19-depleted stem cell transplant. This clonotype was obtained from a girl under 10 years old with congenital amegakaryocytic thrombocytopenia, due to receive a stem cell transplant.

The DNA of the CDR3 is TGCGCCAGCAGCTCGGACGTCGGACTAGCTGATGAGCAGTTCTTC. As protein: CASSSDVGLADEQFF. The chain links TRBV5-1 to TRBJ2-1; 8 bases map to TRBD2. The CDR3 has 15 amino acids. The junction had 10 bases not matched to a gene; V was cut back by 3 bases and J by 8 bases. Germline CDR1 reads SGHRS; CDR2 reads YFSETQ.